These 26 T cell receptor beta chains were all obtained from the same sample, sequenced in a study of read filtering for tumor transcriptome and immune sequencing. From about 400 ng of RNA, a library with molecular barcoded alpha/delta and beta/gamma adaptors was made. TCRdb independently ran MiXCR on the reads; one entry per CDR3 protein. The sample holds roughly 46,000 distinct CDR3 sequences, 9.5% to 15% seen once. What was sequenced was a population of CD138-negative cells sorted from bone marrow. Receptor source: a donor aged 40 or over with multiple myeloma.

This sequence joins TRBV20-1 and TRBJ2-7; 8 bases are shared with TRBD1. The CDR3 length is 14 residues. V was clipped by 3 bases and J by 5 bases; unmatched bases: 9. The germline V gene encodes CDR1 DFQATT and CDR2 SNEGSKA (reference sequence). The CDR3 protein is CSARPGGPFHEQYF. The CDR3 DNA reads TGCAGTGCTAGGCCAGGGGGCCCGTTCCACGAGCAGTACTTC.

This clonotype was recorded many times. The V and J genes are TRBV20-1 and TRBJ2-1; possibly TRBD1 or TRBD2 for D (5 bases each). The CDR3 length is 12 residues. Germline V gene lookup returns CDR1 DFQATT and CDR2 SNEGSKA (reference sequence). Trimming left V 6 bases short and J 9 bases short, with 15 bases between. The CDR3 bases are TGCAGTGCATGGGACGCTCAAGTTGAGCAGTTCTTC. Its translation: CSAWDAQVEQFF.

This clonotype was picked up many times. V usage is TRBV7-9 and J usage is TRBJ2-5; D might be TRBD1 or TRBD2, each matching 5 bases. Per germline, CDR1 SEHNR and CDR2 FQNEAQ (reference sequence). The V and J ends lost 7 bases and 0 bases respectively, with 9 bases between them. This CDR3 has 13 amino acids. Here the CDR3 reads CASTGAYQETQYF. CDR3 coding DNA: TGTGCCAGCACCGGGGCTTACCAAGAGACCCAGTACTTC.

Many counts were recorded for this clonotype. The J gene is TRBJ2-1, the V gene TRBV9; D is possibly TRBD1 (6 bases). Germline V gene data show CDR1 as SGDLS and CDR2 as YYNGEE. The CDR3 is made up of 16 amino acids. Trimming stripped 4 bases from V and 0 bases from J, with 14 bases between. The DNA of the CDR3 is TGTGCCAGCAGCCATCCGAGGGGGAGCTCCTACAATGAGCAGTTCTTC. Its protein is CASSHPRGSSYNEQFF.

This chain joins TRBV7-2 and TRBJ2-2; 7 bases agree with TRBD2. Trimming took 6 bases from V and 0 from J; bases not matched to a gene: 7. The CDR3 runs to 16 residues. Germline lookup yields CDR1 SGHTA and CDR2 FQGNSA. As DNA, the CDR3 is TGTGCCAGCAGAATGGGGGGGACCACGAACACCGGGGAGCTGTTTTTT. Its translation is CASRMGGTTNTGELFF.

This clonotype has a single count. A far larger clone differs by one base, so this is likely a read error. This chain links TRBV6-5 with TRBJ2-1; tentative D call: TRBD1 (6 bases). The germline V gene encodes CDR1 MNHEY and CDR2 SVGAGI. The CDR3 covers 12 residues. The CDR3 spells CASSRTDNEPFF. CDR3 in DNA: TGTGCCAGCAGTCGGACAGACAATGAGCCGTTCTTC.

This clonotype has ten or more counts. The chain carries TRBV7-9 and TRBJ2-5; D not certain. The CDR3 length is 12 residues. From germline, CDR1 is SEHNR and CDR2 FQNEAQ (reference sequence). V was clipped by 6 bases and J by 6 bases, with 11 bases between them. CDR3 bases: TGTGCCAGCAGGACCGGAGCGCAGACCCAGTACTTC. It codes for CASRTGAQTQYF.

This clonotype was found many times. The V call is TRBV5-1, the J call TRBJ1-5; 7 positions match TRBD1. The CDR3 loop spans 15 amino acids. Trimming at V came to 0 bases and at J to 4 bases, leaving 4 bases not matched to a gene. Per the germline V gene, CDR1 is SGHRS and CDR2 is YFSETQ. Here the CDR3 DNA reads TGCGCCAGCAGCTTGGAGGGACAGAAAAATCAGCCCCAGCATTTT. Its protein product is CASSLEGQKNQPQHF.

This clonotype was counted only a few times. A much larger clone is a single base away; this may be a read error. The gene calls are TRBV4-3 and TRBJ2-3, with 10 nucleotides matching TRBD2. This CDR3 comprises 20 residues. Germline CDR1 reads LGHNA; CDR2 reads YSLEER. CDR3 nucleotide sequence: TGCGCCAGCAGCCAAGACCCCGGGGTAGCGGGAGGCTTACTCACAGATGCGCAGTATTTT. Protein product: CASSQDPGVAGGLLTDAQYF.

This clonotype has ten or more counts. The chain employs TRBV5-1 and TRBJ2-3, with 7 nucleotides matching TRBD2. From germline, CDR1 is SGHRS and CDR2 YFSETQ. Trimming removed 2 bases from V and 2 bases from J; junction bases left unmatched: 11. The CDR3 contains 17 residues. The DNA of the CDR3 is TGCGCCAGCAGCTTCAACATCGCTAGCGGTGTCACAGATACGCAGTATTTT. Translated, it gives CASSFNIASGVTDTQYF.

Many counts were recorded for this clonotype. The rearrangement joins TRBV29-1 to TRBJ1-5; no definite D call. The germline V gene encodes CDR1 SQVTM and CDR2 ANQGSEA. CDR3 size: 15 residues. Trimming cost V 7 bases and J 1 base, with 17 bases left between them. Here the CDR3 reads CSAALHNGSNQPQHF. The CDR3 coding sequence is TGCAGCGCAGCCCTCCATAACGGGAGCAATCAGCCCCAGCATTTT.

This clonotype was observed many times. V gene TRBV20-1 combines with J gene TRBJ2-1, with TRBD2 matching over 7 bases. This CDR3 contains 16 residues. V shed 4 bases, J shed 9 bases, and the junction held 18 bases outside the gene matches. Germline CDR1 and CDR2: DFQATT and SNEGSKA (reference sequence). This CDR3 is CSAKKPLFRGRVEQFF. The CDR3 DNA is TGCAGTGCTAAAAAGCCCCTCTTTAGAGGGAGGGTTGAGCAGTTCTTC.

As to this clonotype: A read error is possible here, since a much larger clone lies one base away. The chain recombines TRBV2 with TRBJ2-2; D remains ambiguous. V was pared by 8 bases and J by 4 bases, with 8 bases between. The CDR3 runs to 12 residues. CDR1 and CDR2 from the germline V gene are SNHLY and FYNNEI. CDR3 loop: CASRPSTGELFF. DNA of the CDR3: TGTGCCAGCCGTCCGAGCACCGGGGAGCTGTTTTTT.

This clonotype has at least ten counts. The V call is TRBV7-9, the J call TRBJ1-1; 11 positions agree with TRBD1. The V segment lost 5 bases and the J segment 4 bases; nucleotides outside the gene matches: 6. The CDR3 sequence is 15 residues long. Germline V CDR1 and CDR2: SEHNR, FQNEAQ (reference sequence). The CDR3 region is CASSEDRGRGTEAFF. CDR3 bases: TGTGCCAGCAGCGAGGACAGGGGGCGAGGCACTGAAGCTTTCTTT. Using reference TRBV7-9 and TRBJ1-1 for the parts outside the CDR3, the full variable domain is DTGVSQNPRHKITKRGQNVTFRCDPISEHNRLYWYRQTLGQGPEFLTYFQNEAQLEKSRLLSDRFSAERPKGSFSTLEIQRTEQGDSAMYLCASSEDRGRGTEAFFGQGTRLTVV.

This clonotype was detected only a few times. Just one base apart from a much larger clone, this may be a read error. V is TRBV5-1 and J is TRBJ1-1; D is uncertain. Looked up from germline, CDR1 is SGHRS and CDR2 is YFSETQ. The CDR3 is 15 residues long. V lost 0 bases and J 2 bases, leaving 11 bases between the germline ends. Here the CDR3 reads CASSLGSIANTEAFF. The CDR3 DNA follows: TGCGCCAGCAGCTTGGGGAGTATAGCAAACACTGAAGCTTTCTTT. Full variable domain (remainder filled in from reference TRBV5-1 and TRBJ1-1): KAGVTQTPRYLIKTRGQQVTLSCSPISGHRSVSWYQQTPGQGLQFLFEYFSETQRNKGNFPGRFSGRQFSNSRSEMNVSTLELGDSALYLCASSLGSIANTEAFFGQGTRLTVV.

This clonotype appeared many times. J is TRBJ2-1 and V is TRBV20-1; 8 bases map to TRBD2. This CDR3 has 19 residues. Germline trimming cut 0 bases from V and 7 bases from J; bases unmatched to any gene: 20. Germline assignment: CDR1 DFQATT and CDR2 SNEGSKA (reference sequence). The chain's CDR3 is CSARDLHARGDPAGNEQFF. CDR3 sequence (DNA): TGCAGTGCTAGAGATCTTCACGCGCGGGGGGACCCCGCTGGGAATGAGCAGTTCTTC.

This clonotype was picked up many times. The chain is built from TRBV9 and TRBJ2-1, with D perhaps matching TRBD2 (5 bases). The germline CDR1 and CDR2 sequences are SGDLS and YYNGEE. V dropped 0 bases and J dropped 0 bases, with 10 bases sitting between them. The CDR3 runs to 16 residues. The CDR3 sequence is CASSVDEGSSYNEQFF. DNA of the CDR3: TGTGCCAGCAGCGTAGACGAGGGTAGCTCCTACAATGAGCAGTTCTTC.

This clonotype has a count of ten or more. The rearrangement links TRBV28 to TRBJ2-3; the D gene is possibly TRBD2 (5 bases). Trimming stripped 5 bases from V and 5 bases from J, with 14 bases between. Germline CDR1 is MDHEN and CDR2 is SYDVKM. CDR3 length: 14 residues. The CDR3 reads CASSTPRGRDTQYF. The CDR3 region has the DNA TGTGCCAGCAGTACCCCTCGAGGGCGAGATACGCAGTATTTT.

This clonotype was counted at least ten times. The chain links TRBV29-1 to TRBJ2-1, with unresolved D. In germline, CDR1 is SQVTM, CDR2 ANQGSEA. The CDR3 has 13 amino acids. Trimming pared 6 bases from V and 0 bases from J, leaving 9 bases between. The CDR3: CSVLLGSYNEQFF. For the CDR3, the DNA is TGCAGCGTCCTACTTGGCTCCTACAATGAGCAGTTCTTC.

A note on this clonotype: This could be a read error, since a much larger clone is one nucleotide away. J is TRBJ2-1 and V is TRBV3-1, with TRBD1 as a possible D gene (5 bases). Germline-derived CDR1 and CDR2 are LGHDT and YNNKEL (reference sequence). The CDR3 loop spans 14 amino acids. Trimming pared 8 bases from V and 3 bases from J, leaving 14 bases between. This CDR3 reads CASSLDNFYNEQFF. Written as DNA, the CDR3 is TGTGCCAGCTCCCTGGACAACTTCTACAATGAGCAGTTCTTC.

This clonotype was detected many times. The gene calls are TRBV11-3 and TRBJ1-1; D not resolved. In germline, CDR1 is SGHNT, CDR2 YENEEA. CDR3 length: 13 amino acids. Trimming pared 1 base from V and 8 bases from J, leaving 11 bases between. Here the CDR3 reads CASSLGTLGEAFF. The DNA for the CDR3 is TGTGCCAGCAGCTTAGGGACGTTGGGAGAAGCTTTCTTT.

The table lists this clonotype with many counts. The rearrangement uses TRBV7-2 and TRBJ1-6; 8 positions match TRBD1. J was trimmed by 9 bases and V by 5 bases; bases with no gene match: 12. The CDR3 is 16 residues long. From germline, CDR1 is SGHTA and CDR2 FQGNSA. The CDR3 DNA follows: TGTGCCAGCAGCCCAAAAAGACAGGGGTTCGTTTCACCCCTCCACTTT. It codes for CASSPKRQGFVSPLHF.

This clonotype was seen a handful of times. A much bigger clone sits one base away, suggesting this may be a read error. The chain is built from TRBV18 and TRBJ2-1; 8 nucleotides match TRBD1. The V and J ends lost 5 bases and 12 bases, in that order; junction bases with no gene match: 12. Germline loops: CDR1 KGHSH, CDR2 LQKENI. The CDR3 runs 14 residues. This CDR3 reads CASSRDRFVGVQFF. The CDR3 nucleotides are TGTGCCAGCTCAAGGGACAGGTTCGTCGGTGTGCAGTTCTTC.

Many counts were recorded for this clonotype. The gene calls are TRBV6-6 and TRBJ2-7; D is unresolved. The ends were cut back, 2 bases at V and 2 bases at J, with 7 bases in the middle. Germline V gene data show CDR1 as MNHNY and CDR2 as SVGAGI (reference sequence). There are 13 residues in the CDR3. CDR3 nucleotide sequence: TGTGCCAGCAGTTACCCTCCCGCCTACGAGCAGTACTTC. Its protein product is CASSYPPAYEQYF.

The J gene is TRBJ2-1, the V gene TRBV7-9; D perhaps matches TRBD2 (5 bases). This CDR3 comprises 13 residues. Germline V lookup: CDR1 SEHNR, CDR2 FQNEAQ (reference sequence). The ends were cut back, 4 bases at V and 8 bases at J, with 12 bases in the middle. CDR3 sequence: CASSYCLEDEQFF. The CDR3 coding sequence is TGTGCCAGCAGCTACTGCCTGGAGGATGAGCAGTTCTTC. The variable domain in full, completed from reference TRBV7-9 and TRBJ2-1, reads DTGVSQNPRHKITKRGQNVTFRCDPISEHNRLYWYRQTLGQGPEFLTYFQNEAQLEKSRLLSDRFSAERPKGSFSTLEIQRTEQGDSAMYLCASSYCLEDEQFFGPGTRLTVL.

The table lists this clonotype with many counts. The gene calls are TRBV24-1 and TRBJ2-7; 7 bases line up with TRBD1. CDR1 and CDR2 from the germline V gene are KGHDR and SFDVKD. The length of the CDR3 is 14 residues. The ends lost 6 bases at V and 0 bases at J; junction bases unmatched: 4. CDR3 residues: CATSPGQSSYEQYF. CDR3 bases: TGTGCCACCAGTCCGGGACAGAGCTCCTACGAGCAGTACTTC.